This T cell receptor (beta chain) was identified during a study of spatial heterogeneity in lung cancer. Time point noted: blood at routine non-recurrence follow-up after resection. Trimming left V 6 bases short and J 13 bases short, with 16 bases between. CDR3 length: 13 amino acids. At least ten counts were recorded for this clonotype. Each CDR3 protein is one row after TCRdb ran MiXCR on the 5' RACE reads. The table lists approximately 41,000 distinct CDR3 sequences, 10% of them singletons. The chain joins TRBV12-3 or TRBV12-4 to TRBJ1-6; no reliable D call. The starting material was PBMCs, obtained at follow-up. The TCR was taken from a female donor with early-stage non-small cell lung cancer. CDR3 protein: CASSLGGKLPLHF. CDR3 sequence (DNA): TGTGCCAGCAGCCTCGGAGGCAAGCTCCCCCTCCACTTT.